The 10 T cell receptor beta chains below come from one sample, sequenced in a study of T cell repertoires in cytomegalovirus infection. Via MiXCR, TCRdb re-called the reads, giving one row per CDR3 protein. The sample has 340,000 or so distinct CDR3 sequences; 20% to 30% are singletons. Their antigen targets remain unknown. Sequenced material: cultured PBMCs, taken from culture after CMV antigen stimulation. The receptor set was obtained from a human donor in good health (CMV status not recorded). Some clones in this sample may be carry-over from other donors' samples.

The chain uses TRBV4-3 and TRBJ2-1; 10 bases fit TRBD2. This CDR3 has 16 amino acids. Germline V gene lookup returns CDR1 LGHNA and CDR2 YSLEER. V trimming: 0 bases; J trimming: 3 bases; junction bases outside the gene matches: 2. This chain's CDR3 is CASSQELAGFYNEQFF. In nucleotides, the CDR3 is TGCGCCAGCAGCCAAGAACTAGCGGGATTCTACAATGAGCAGTTCTTC.

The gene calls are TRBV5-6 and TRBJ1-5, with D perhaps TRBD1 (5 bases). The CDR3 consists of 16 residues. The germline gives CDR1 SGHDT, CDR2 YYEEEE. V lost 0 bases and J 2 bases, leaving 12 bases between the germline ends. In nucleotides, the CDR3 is TGTGCCAGCAGCTTGGAAGCAGGGATGGGCAATCAGCCCCAGCATTTT. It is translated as CASSLEAGMGNQPQHF.

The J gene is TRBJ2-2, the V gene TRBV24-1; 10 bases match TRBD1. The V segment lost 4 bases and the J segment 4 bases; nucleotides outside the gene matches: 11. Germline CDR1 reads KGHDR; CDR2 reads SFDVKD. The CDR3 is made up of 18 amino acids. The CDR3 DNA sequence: TGTGCCACCAGTGACCCAAGAAGACAGGGGGCGCGCACCGGGGAGCTGTTTTTT. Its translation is CATSDPRRQGARTGELFF.

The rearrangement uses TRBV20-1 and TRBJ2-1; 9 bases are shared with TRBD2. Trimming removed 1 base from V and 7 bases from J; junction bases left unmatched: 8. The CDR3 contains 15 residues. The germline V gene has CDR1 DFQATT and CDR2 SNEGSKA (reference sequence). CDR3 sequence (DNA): TGCAGTGCTAGAGGGGGTAGCGGGAGAAGTAATGAGCAGTTCTTC. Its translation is CSARGGSGRSNEQFF.

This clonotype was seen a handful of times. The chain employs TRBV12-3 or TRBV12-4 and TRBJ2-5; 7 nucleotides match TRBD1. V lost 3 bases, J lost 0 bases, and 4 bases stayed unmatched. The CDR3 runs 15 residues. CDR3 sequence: CASSLGDSHQETQYF. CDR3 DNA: TGTGCCAGCAGTTTGGGGGACAGCCACCAAGAGACCCAGTACTTC.

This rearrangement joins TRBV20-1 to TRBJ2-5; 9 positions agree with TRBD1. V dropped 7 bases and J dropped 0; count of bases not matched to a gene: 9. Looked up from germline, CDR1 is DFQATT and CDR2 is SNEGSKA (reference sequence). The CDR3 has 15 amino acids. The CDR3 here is CSGTGDREYQETQYF. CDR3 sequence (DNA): TGCAGTGGCACAGGGGACAGGGAGTACCAAGAGACCCAGTACTTC.

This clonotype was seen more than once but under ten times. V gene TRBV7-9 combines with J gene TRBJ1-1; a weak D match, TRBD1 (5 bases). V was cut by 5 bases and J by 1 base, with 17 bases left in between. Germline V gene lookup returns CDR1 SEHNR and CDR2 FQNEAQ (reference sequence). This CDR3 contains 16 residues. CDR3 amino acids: CASSLLDTWKNTEAFF. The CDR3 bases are TGTGCCAGCAGCCTCCTGGACACGTGGAAGAACACTGAAGCTTTCTTT. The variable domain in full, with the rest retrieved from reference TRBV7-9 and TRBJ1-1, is DTGVSQNPRHKITKRGQNVTFRCDPISEHNRLYWYRQTLGQGPEFLTYFQNEAQLEKSRLLSDRFSAERPKGSFSTLEIQRTEQGDSAMYLCASSLLDTWKNTEAFFGQGTRLTVV.

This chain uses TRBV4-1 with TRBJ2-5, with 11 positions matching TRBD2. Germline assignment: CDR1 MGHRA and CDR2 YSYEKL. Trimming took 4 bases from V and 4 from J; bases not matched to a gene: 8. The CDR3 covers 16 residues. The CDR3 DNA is TGCGCCAGCAGCCCGGAGTTAGCGGGAGGGCCAGAGACCCAGTACTTC. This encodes CASSPELAGGPETQYF.

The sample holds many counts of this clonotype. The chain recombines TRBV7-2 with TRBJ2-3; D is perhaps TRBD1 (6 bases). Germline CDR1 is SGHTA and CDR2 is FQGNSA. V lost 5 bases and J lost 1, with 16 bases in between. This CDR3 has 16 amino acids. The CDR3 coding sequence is TGTGCCAGCAGCATAGGGACAACTCCGGGCACAGATACGCAGTATTTT. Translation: CASSIGTTPGTDTQYF.

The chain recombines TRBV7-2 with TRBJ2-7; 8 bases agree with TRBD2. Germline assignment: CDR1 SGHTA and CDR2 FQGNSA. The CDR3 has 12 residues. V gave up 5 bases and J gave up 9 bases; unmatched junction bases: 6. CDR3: CASSPPGTRQYF. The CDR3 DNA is TGTGCCAGCAGCCCACCCGGGACTAGGCAGTACTTC.